This T cell receptor beta chain was retrieved from a study of identical twins. A universal primer binding site was introduced by template switching. The final cDNA contained unique molecular identifiers. TCRdb re-analysed the 5' RACE reads in MiXCR, keeping a single row per CDR3 protein. The sample shows around 500,000 distinct CDR3 sequences, 14% of them seen only once. Study findings and constraints: In beta out-of-frame sequences, the excess sharing between twins was weaker.

Every donor was a healthy Caucasian. As regards this clonotype: The antigen remains undetermined.

These data were also reused for a study on yellow fever vaccine responses in identical twins.

The sample taken for sequencing was CD4+ T cells sorted from blood. The source is a woman younger than 30 in good health.

The CDR3 DNA follows: TGTGCCAGCACGGTGACCCCCTTTCCCGAGGACACCATATATTTT. Encoded protein: CASTVTPFPEDTIYF. This chain uses TRBV9 with TRBJ1-3; the D is unclear. This CDR3 has 15 amino acids. The V end lost 6 bases, the J end lost 8 bases, and 21 bases lay between the germline ends. From germline, CDR1 is SGDLS and CDR2 YYNGEE.